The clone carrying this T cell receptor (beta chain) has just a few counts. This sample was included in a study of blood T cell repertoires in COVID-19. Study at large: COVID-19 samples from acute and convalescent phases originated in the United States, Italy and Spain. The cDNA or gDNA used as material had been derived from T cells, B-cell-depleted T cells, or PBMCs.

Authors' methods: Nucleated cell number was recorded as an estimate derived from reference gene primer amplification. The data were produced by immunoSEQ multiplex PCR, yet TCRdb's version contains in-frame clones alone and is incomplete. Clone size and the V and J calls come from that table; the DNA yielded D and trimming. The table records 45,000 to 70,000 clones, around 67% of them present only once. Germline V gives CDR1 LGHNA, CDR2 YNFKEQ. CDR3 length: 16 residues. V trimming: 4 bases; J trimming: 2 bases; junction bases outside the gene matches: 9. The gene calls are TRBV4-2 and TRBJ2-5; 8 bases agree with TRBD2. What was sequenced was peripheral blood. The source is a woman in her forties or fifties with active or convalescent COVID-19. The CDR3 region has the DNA TGTGCCAGCAGCCCAATTATAGCGGGATATCAAGAGACCCAGTACTTC. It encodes CASSPIIAGYQETQYF.